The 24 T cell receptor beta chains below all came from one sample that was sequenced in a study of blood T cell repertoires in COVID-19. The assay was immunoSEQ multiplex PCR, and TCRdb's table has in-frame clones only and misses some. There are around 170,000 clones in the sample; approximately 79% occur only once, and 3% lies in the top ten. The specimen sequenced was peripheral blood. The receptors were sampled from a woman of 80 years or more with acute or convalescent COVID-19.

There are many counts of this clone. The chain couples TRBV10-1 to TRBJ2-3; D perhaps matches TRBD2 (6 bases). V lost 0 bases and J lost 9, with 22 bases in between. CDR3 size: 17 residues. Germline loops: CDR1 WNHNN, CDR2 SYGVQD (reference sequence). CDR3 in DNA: TGCGCCAGCAGTGAGTCAAGTTCAGAGCGGAGGGGTTACACGCAGTATTTT. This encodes CASSESSSERRGYTQYF.

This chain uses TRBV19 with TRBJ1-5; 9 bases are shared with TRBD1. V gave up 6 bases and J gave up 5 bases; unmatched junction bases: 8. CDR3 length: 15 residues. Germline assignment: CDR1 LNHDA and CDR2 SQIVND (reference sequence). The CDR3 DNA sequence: TGTGCCAGTAGGTCCCACACAGGGGGCGATCAGCCCCAGCATTTT. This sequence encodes CASRSHTGGDQPQHF.

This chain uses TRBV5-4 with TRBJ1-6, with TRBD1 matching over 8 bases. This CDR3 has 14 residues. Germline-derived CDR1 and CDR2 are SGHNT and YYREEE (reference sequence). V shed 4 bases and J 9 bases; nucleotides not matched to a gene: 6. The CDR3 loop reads CASSGGTGASPLHF. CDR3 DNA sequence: TGTGCCAGCAGCGGGGGGACAGGTGCTTCACCCCTCCACTTT.

CDR3 residues: CASSTTWNTEAFF. The DNA of the CDR3 is TGTGCCAGCAGCACCACATGGAACACTGAAGCTTTCTTT. The chain combines TRBV2 with TRBJ1-1; no firm D call. This CDR3 has 13 amino acids. V lost 6 bases, J lost 1 base, and 9 bases lay in between. CDR1 and CDR2 (germline): SNHLY, FYNNEI.

The CDR3 protein is CATSRDFITVRNTGELFF. DNA of the CDR3: TGTGCCACCAGCAGAGATTTTATTACAGTACGGAACACCGGGGAGCTGTTTTTT. The rearrangement joins TRBV15 to TRBJ2-2; D is unclear. The CDR3 is 18 amino acids. The V and J ends lost 0 bases and 1 base respectively, with 15 bases between them. Germline V lookup: CDR1 LNHNV, CDR2 YYDKDF (reference sequence).

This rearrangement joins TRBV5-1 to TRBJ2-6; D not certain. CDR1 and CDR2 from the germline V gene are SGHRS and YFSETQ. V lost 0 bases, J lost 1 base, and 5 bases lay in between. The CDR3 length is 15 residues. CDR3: CASSLGYSGANVLTF. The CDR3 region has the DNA TGCGCCAGCAGCTTGGGTTATTCTGGGGCCAACGTCCTGACTTTC.

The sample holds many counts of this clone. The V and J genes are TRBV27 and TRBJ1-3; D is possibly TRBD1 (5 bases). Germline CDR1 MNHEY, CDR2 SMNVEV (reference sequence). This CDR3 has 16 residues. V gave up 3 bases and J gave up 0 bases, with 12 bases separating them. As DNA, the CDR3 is TGTGCCAGCAGTTTCCCGGGGGACCTCTCTGGAAACACCATATATTTT. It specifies CASSFPGDLSGNTIYF.

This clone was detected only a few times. Here the CDR3 reads CASSRAGGQNEQYF. CDR3 DNA sequence: TGTGCCAGCAGCCGGGCAGGGGGCCAGAACGAGCAGTACTTC. The V and J genes are TRBV4-2 and TRBJ2-7, with 8 bases aligning to TRBD1. Germline CDR1 reads LGHNA; CDR2 reads YNFKEQ. This CDR3 comprises 14 residues. V trimming: 4 bases; J trimming: 5 bases; junction bases outside the gene matches: 7.

CDR3 in DNA: TGTGCCAGCAGTGAAAAGTATAGGTTCGGGTCTAATGAAAAACTGTTTTTT. It specifies CASSEKYRFGSNEKLFF. The gene calls are TRBV25-1 and TRBJ1-4; D not certain. Deletions cut 2 bases from V and 3 bases from J, with 16 bases between. CDR3 length: 17 amino acids. Per the germline V gene, CDR1 is MGHDK and CDR2 is SYGVNS. The whole variable domain, filled in from reference TRBV25-1 and TRBJ1-4, reads EADIYQTPRYLVIGTGKKITLECSQTMGHDKMYWYQQDPGMELHLIHYSYGVNSTEKGDLSSESTVSRIRTEHFPLTLESARPSHTSQYLCASSEKYRFGSNEKLFFGSGTQLSVL.

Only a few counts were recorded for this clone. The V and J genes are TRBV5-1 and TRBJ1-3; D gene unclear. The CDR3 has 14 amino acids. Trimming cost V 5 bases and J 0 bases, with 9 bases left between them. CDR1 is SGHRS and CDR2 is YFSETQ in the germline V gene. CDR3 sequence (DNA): TGCGCCAGCAGTTACGGGGACTCTGGAAACACCATATATTTT. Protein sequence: CASSYGDSGNTIYF.

Here the CDR3 DNA reads TGCGCCAGCAGCCTTGGGCACCTTAGCAATCAGCCCCAGCATTTT. This encodes CASSLGHLSNQPQHF. The chain couples TRBV4-1 to TRBJ1-5, with D hard to call. The CDR3 loop spans 15 amino acids. Trimming left V 4 bases short and J 0 bases short, with 10 bases between. CDR1 and CDR2 (germline): MGHRA, YSYEKL.

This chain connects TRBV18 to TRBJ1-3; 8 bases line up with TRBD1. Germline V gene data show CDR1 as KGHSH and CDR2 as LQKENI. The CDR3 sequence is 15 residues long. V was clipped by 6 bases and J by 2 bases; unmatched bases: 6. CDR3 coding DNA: TGTGCCAGCTCGGGTGGACAGGGCACTGGAAACACCATATATTTT. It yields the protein CASSGGQGTGNTIYF.

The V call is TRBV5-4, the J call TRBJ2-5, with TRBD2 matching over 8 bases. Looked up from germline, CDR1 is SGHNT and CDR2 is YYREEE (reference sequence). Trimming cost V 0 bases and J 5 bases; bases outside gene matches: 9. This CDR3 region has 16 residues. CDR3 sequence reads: CASSLGAAGASETQYF. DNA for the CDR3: TGTGCCAGCAGCTTGGGGGCAGCGGGAGCCTCGGAGACCCAGTACTTC.

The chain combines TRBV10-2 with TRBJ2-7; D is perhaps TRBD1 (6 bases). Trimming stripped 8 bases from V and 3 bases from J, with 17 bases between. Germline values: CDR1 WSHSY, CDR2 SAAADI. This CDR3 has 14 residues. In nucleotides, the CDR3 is TGCGCCAGCGGCGTGTCCGGGACAAACTACGAGCAGTACTTC. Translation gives CASGVSGTNYEQYF.

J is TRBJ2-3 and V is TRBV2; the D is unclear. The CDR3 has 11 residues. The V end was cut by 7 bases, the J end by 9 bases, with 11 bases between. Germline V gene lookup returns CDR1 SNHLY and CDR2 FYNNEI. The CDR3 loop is CASIQSRTQYF. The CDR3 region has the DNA TGTGCCAGCATCCAGTCGAGGACGCAGTATTTT.

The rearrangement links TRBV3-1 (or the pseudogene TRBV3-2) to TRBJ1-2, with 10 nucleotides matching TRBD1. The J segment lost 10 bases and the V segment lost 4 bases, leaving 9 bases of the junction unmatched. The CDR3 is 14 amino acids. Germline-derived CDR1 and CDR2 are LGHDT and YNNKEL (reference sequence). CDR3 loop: CASSRTGTGVYYTF. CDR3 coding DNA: TGTGCCAGCAGCCGAACCGGGACAGGGGTGTACTACACCTTC.

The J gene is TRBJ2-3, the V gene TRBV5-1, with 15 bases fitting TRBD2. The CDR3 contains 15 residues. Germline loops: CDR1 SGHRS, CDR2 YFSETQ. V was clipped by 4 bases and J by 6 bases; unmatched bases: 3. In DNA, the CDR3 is TGCGCCAGCAGCGGACTAGCGGGAGGGGATGATACGCAGTATTTT. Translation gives CASSGLAGGDDTQYF.

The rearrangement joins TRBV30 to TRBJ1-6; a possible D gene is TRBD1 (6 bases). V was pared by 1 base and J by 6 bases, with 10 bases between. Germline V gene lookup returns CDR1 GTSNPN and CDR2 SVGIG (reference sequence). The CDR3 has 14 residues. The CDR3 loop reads CAWSAEGVNSPLHF. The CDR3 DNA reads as TGTGCCTGGAGTGCCGAGGGGGTTAATTCACCCCTCCACTTT.

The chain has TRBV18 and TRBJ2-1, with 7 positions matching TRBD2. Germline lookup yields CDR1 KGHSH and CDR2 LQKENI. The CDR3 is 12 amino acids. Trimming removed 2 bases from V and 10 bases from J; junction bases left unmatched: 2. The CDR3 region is CASSPGRVEQFF. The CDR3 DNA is TGTGCCAGCTCACCAGGGAGGGTCGAGCAGTTCTTC.

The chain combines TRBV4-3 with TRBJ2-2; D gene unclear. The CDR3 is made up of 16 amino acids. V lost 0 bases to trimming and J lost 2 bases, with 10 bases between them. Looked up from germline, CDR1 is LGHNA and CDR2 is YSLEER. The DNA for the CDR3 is TGCGCCAGCAGCCAAGATCACGCGCTTAACACCGGGGAGCTGTTTTTT. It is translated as CASSQDHALNTGELFF.

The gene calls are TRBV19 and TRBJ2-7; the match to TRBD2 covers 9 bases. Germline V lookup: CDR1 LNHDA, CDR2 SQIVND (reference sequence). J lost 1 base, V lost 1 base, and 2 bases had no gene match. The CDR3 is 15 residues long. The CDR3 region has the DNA TGTGCCAGTAGTATAGGTCTAGCGGGATCCTACGAGCAGTACTTC. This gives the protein CASSIGLAGSYEQYF.

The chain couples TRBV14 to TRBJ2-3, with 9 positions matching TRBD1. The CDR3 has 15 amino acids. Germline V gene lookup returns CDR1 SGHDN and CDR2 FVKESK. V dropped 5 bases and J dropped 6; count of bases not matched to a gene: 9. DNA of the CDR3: TGTGCCAGCAGCTACCCGAGGACAGGGGCCGATACGCAGTATTTT. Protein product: CASSYPRTGADTQYF.

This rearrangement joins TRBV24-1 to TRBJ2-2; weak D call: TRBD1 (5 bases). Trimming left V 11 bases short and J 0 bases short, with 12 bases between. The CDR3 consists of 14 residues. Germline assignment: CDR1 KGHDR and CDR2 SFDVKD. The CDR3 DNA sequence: TGTGCCAGTGGACACAGCGCGAACACCGGGGAGCTGTTTTTT. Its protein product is CASGHSANTGELFF.

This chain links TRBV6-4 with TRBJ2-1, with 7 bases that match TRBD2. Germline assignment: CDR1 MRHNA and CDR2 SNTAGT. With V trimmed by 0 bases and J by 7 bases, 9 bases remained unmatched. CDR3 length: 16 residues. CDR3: CASSDSTSGIRNEQFF. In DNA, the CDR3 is TGTGCCAGCAGTGACTCGACCAGCGGGATCCGGAATGAGCAGTTCTTC.